The 19 T cell receptor beta chains below come from one sample, sequenced in a study of shared clonotypes between healthy human individuals. The protocol was immunoSEQ multiplex PCR, while the TCRdb copy is restricted to in-frame clones and leaves out a portion. Of about 360,000 clones in the sample, less than 85% were seen once. The source material was memory CD4+ T cells sorted from blood. This sample's subset: CD45RA-negative fraction. The receptors originated from a man aged 25-40 years in good health.

The rearrangement joins TRBV5-6 to TRBJ2-5, with TRBD1 matching over 9 bases. V lost 4 bases and J lost 6; bases outside the gene matches: 22. The CDR3 loop spans 19 amino acids. CDR1 and CDR2 (germline): SGHDT, YYEEEE. The chain's CDR3 is CASSPHHGTGSRWAKTQYF. The CDR3 nucleotides are TGTGCCAGCAGCCCACATCACGGGACAGGGTCACGTTGGGCCAAGACCCAGTACTTC.

The chain joins TRBV5-8 to TRBJ1-2; D unresolved. V was shortened by 7 bases and J by 4 bases, with 20 bases between the two germline ends. In germline, CDR1 is SGHTS, CDR2 YDEGEE. This CDR3 has 15 residues. The CDR3: CASRIYPRKTYGYTF. The CDR3 nucleotides are TGTGCCAGCCGAATATATCCACGAAAGACCTATGGCTACACCTTC.

The CDR3 DNA reads as TGCGCCAGCAGCTTGGACGGGAAGGGCACAGATACGCAGTATTTT. This encodes CASSLDGKGTDTQYF. The chain carries TRBV5-1 and TRBJ2-3; perhaps TRBD2 as D (5 bases). The CDR3 is made up of 15 amino acids. With 0 bases removed from V and 1 base from J, the gap between germline ends came to 9 bases. Germline lookup yields CDR1 SGHRS and CDR2 YFSETQ.

The chain couples TRBV6-1 to TRBJ1-1; TRBD1 matches at 7 bases. The V segment lost 4 bases and the J segment 5 bases; nucleotides outside the gene matches: 10. The CDR3 extends over 15 amino acids. The germline gives CDR1 MNHNS, CDR2 SASEGT. Written as DNA, the CDR3 is TGTGCCAGCAGTGTAGACAGGGTTAGCAGGACTGAAGCTTTCTTT. Residues: CASSVDRVSRTEAFF.

The rearrangement uses TRBV10-3 and TRBJ1-1; D uncertain. Germline V gives CDR1 ENHRY, CDR2 SYGVKD. The CDR3 contains 13 residues. V lost 1 base to trimming and J lost 0 bases, with 3 bases between them. The CDR3 loop reads CAISEYMNTEAFF. The CDR3 nucleotides are TGTGCCATCAGTGAGTATATGAACACTGAAGCTTTCTTT.

The chain employs TRBV2 and TRBJ2-3; 7 bases fit TRBD2. The length of the CDR3 is 17 residues. Germline values: CDR1 SNHLY, CDR2 FYNNEI. Trimming cost V 4 bases and J 3 bases; bases outside gene matches: 13. The CDR3 DNA reads TGTGCCAGCAGTGTGGACGTCGGGGGGTTTGGGACAGATACGCAGTATTTT. Amino acids: CASSVDVGGFGTDTQYF.

V usage is TRBV28 and J usage is TRBJ2-7, with TRBD2 matching 8 bases. Trimming took 10 bases from V and 2 from J; bases not matched to a gene: 10. The CDR3 length is 14 residues. CDR1 is MDHEN, CDR2 SYDVKM, per germline. In DNA, the CDR3 is TGTGCCACCTTAGCGGGACGGATAGCCTACGAGCAGTACTTC. As protein: CATLAGRIAYEQYF.

The CDR3 spells CASSITKNIQYF. The CDR3 nucleotides are TGTGCCAGTAGTATAACCAAAAACATTCAGTACTTC. J is TRBJ2-4 and V is TRBV19; D unresolved. Germline assignment: CDR1 LNHDA and CDR2 SQIVND (reference sequence). Between the trimmed V and J ends, which lost 2 bases and 2 bases, there was a span of 1 base. This CDR3 contains 12 residues.

J is TRBJ2-3 and V is TRBV4-1; D not resolved. Germline loops: CDR1 MGHRA, CDR2 YSYEKL. V lost 5 bases and J lost 0, with 15 bases in between. There are 16 residues in the CDR3. The DNA for the CDR3 is TGCGCCAGCAGCTCTCTGGGCGGATCTAGCACAGATACGCAGTATTTT. It encodes CASSSLGGSSTDTQYF.

CDR3 region: CASSFGGMTQYF. CDR3 nucleotide sequence: TGTGCCAGCAGTTTCGGGGGGATGACCCAGTACTTC. V is TRBV28 and J is TRBJ2-5; 7 bases are a match to TRBD2. CDR1 is MDHEN, CDR2 SYDVKM, per germline. Losses at the gene ends were 3 bases for V and 7 bases for J; bases not matched to a gene: 2. The CDR3 runs to 12 residues.

A few counts support this clone. The gene calls are TRBV2 and TRBJ1-5; D gene ambiguous. This CDR3 contains 14 residues. V gave up 8 bases and J gave up 3 bases, with 14 bases separating them. Per the germline V gene, CDR1 is SNHLY and CDR2 is FYNNEI. This CDR3 is CASDRNSNNQPQHF. In DNA form, the CDR3 reads TGTGCCAGCGATCGCAACAGTAACAATCAGCCCCAGCATTTT.

The genes are TRBV19 and TRBJ2-1; D is possibly TRBD2 (6 bases). The length of the CDR3 is 17 residues. V was shortened by 3 bases and J by 7 bases, with 22 bases between the two germline ends. Germline V lookup: CDR1 LNHDA, CDR2 SQIVND (reference sequence). The CDR3 nucleotides read TGTGCCAGTAGTATGGGTATGGCGGGAAACCGGGGGAATGAGCAGTTCTTC. Translating it yields CASSMGMAGNRGNEQFF.

The chain employs TRBV14 and TRBJ1-1; weak D call: TRBD1 (5 bases). CDR3 length: 16 residues. Deletions cut 0 bases from V and 0 bases from J, with 11 bases between. Per the germline V gene, CDR1 is SGHDN and CDR2 is FVKESK. DNA for the CDR3: TGTGCCAGCAGCCAAGATCTGGGGCCGGTGAACACTGAAGCTTTCTTT. Protein: CASSQDLGPVNTEAFF.

V usage is TRBV2 and J usage is TRBJ1-2, with D perhaps TRBD1 (5 bases). Germline lookup yields CDR1 SNHLY and CDR2 FYNNEI. The length of the CDR3 is 17 residues. Deletions cut 7 bases from V and 0 bases from J, with 21 bases between. This CDR3 is CASTERDRLLSNYGYTF. As DNA, the CDR3 is TGTGCCAGCACCGAAAGAGACAGACTGCTTTCTAACTATGGCTACACCTTC.

J is TRBJ1-1 and V is TRBV9; 9 bases agree with TRBD1. J gave up 4 bases and V 3 bases, and 7 bases lay outside the gene matches. The germline V gene has CDR1 SGDLS and CDR2 YYNGEE. The CDR3 runs 15 residues. The CDR3 DNA is TGTGCCAGCAGCGCCCGACAGGGGGAGGTCACTGAAGCTTTCTTT. This sequence encodes CASSARQGEVTEAFF. Complete variable domain (other parts from reference TRBV9 and TRBJ1-1): DSGVTQTPKHLITATGQRVTLRCSPRSGDLSVYWYQQSLDQGLQFLIQYYNGEERAKGNILERFSAQQFPDLHSELNLSSLELGDSALYFCASSARQGEVTEAFFGQGTRLTVV.

The CDR3 spells CASSLTSLSTDTQYF. CDR3 coding DNA: TGTGCCAGCAGCCTGACTAGTTTAAGCACAGATACGCAGTATTTT. The chain is built from TRBV4-2 and TRBJ2-3; D perhaps matches TRBD2 (6 bases). Germline V gene lookup returns CDR1 LGHNA and CDR2 YNFKEQ. V was shortened by 4 bases and J by 0 bases, with 11 bases between the two germline ends. The CDR3 is 15 amino acids.

This clone was observed many times. This rearrangement joins TRBV7-8 to TRBJ1-5, with D unclear. The CDR3 runs 18 residues. Per the germline V gene, CDR1 is SGHVS and CDR2 is FQNEAQ. Trimming cost V 5 bases and J 1 base, with 21 bases left between them. The CDR3 sequence is CASSPTTIGVGSNQPQHF. The CDR3 DNA reads as TGTGCCAGCAGCCCGACCACCATCGGGGTGGGCAGCAATCAGCCCCAGCATTTT.

CDR3: CASSLIHLGSSYEQYF. The DNA of the CDR3 is TGTGCCAGCAGCTTAATACATCTCGGTAGCTCCTACGAGCAGTACTTC. The rearrangement joins TRBV7-9 to TRBJ2-7, with unresolved D. Trimming removed 2 bases at V and 0 bases at J, with 14 bases between. CDR3 length: 16 residues. Germline assignment: CDR1 SEHNR and CDR2 FQNEAQ (reference sequence).

This chain uses TRBV7-6 with TRBJ2-3; perhaps TRBD1 as D (5 bases). The ends were cut back, 2 bases at V and 4 bases at J, with 10 bases in the middle. CDR1 and CDR2 from the germline V gene are SGHVS and FNYEAQ. This CDR3 region has 14 residues. The CDR3 is CASSLFPGPDTQYF. As DNA, the CDR3 is TGTGCCAGCAGCTTATTTCCAGGGCCAGATACGCAGTATTTT. The full variable domain, rest sourced from reference TRBV7-6 and TRBJ2-3, is GAGVSQSPRYKVTKRGQDVALRCDPISGHVSLYWYRQALGQGPEFLTYFNYEAQQDKSGLPNDRFSAERPEGSISTLTIQRTEQRDSAMYRCASSLFPGPDTQYFGPGTRLTVL.